This T cell receptor beta chain was identified during a study of preoperative IRX-2 immunotherapy in early breast cancer. Treatment of the sample: preoperative locoregional IRX-2 cytokine immunotherapy. The V segment lost 10 bases and the J segment 2 bases; nucleotides outside the gene matches: 11. CDR3 length: 15 amino acids. Germline lookup yields CDR1 MNHGY and CDR2 SAAAGT. The method was immunoSEQ multiplex PCR; TCRdb's version includes in-frame clones alone and lacks a portion of them. The sample lists over 20,000 clones, approximately 78% occurring once. This chain joins TRBV6-8 and TRBJ1-5, with 7 bases aligning to TRBD1. This receptor was obtained from a human donor with breast cancer. The sample in question was lymph node tissue, obtained after IRX-2 immunotherapy. CDR3 residues: CAISAQGFGNQPQHF. DNA for the CDR3: TGTGCCATCAGCGCACAGGGGTTCGGCAATCAGCCCCAGCATTTT.